These 10 T cell receptor beta chains originate from one sample sequenced in a study of identical twins. TCRdb analysed the 5' RACE reads with MiXCR anew, one entry per CDR3 protein. The table records 450,000 or so distinct CDR3 sequences, over 11% of them present only once. In addition, the sample was reused for a study of yellow fever vaccine responses in identical twins.

The sample comprised CD4+ T cells sorted from blood. All receptors derive from a woman aged 18-29 years in good health.

This clonotype turned up a few times. This chain links TRBV9 with TRBJ2-7; D may correspond to TRBD1 or TRBD2 (6 bases each). The V end was cut by 0 bases, the J end by 1 base, with 14 bases between. The CDR3 sequence is 16 residues long. Germline CDR1 reads SGDLS; CDR2 reads YYNGEE. CDR3: CASSVAGAVNSYEQYF. CDR3 nucleotide sequence: TGTGCCAGCAGCGTAGCGGGGGCAGTTAATTCCTACGAGCAGTACTTC.

This clonotype was seen more than once but under ten times. The J gene is TRBJ2-5, the V gene TRBV29-1; TRBD2 aligns across 8 bases. This CDR3 has 13 residues. Germline trimming cut 4 bases from V and 5 bases from J; bases unmatched to any gene: 6. From germline, CDR1 is SQVTM and CDR2 ANQGSEA. This CDR3 reads CSVVEAGVETQYF. In nucleotides, the CDR3 is TGCAGCGTTGTGGAAGCGGGGGTCGAGACCCAGTACTTC.

This clonotype was recorded many times. This chain joins TRBV29-1 and TRBJ2-5; perhaps TRBD2 as D (5 bases). The V and J ends lost 2 bases and 5 bases respectively, with 12 bases between them. The CDR3 is 13 residues long. Germline V CDR1 and CDR2: SQVTM, ANQGSEA. The CDR3 sequence: CSVELIRGETQYF. In nucleotides, the CDR3 is TGCAGCGTTGAACTTATCCGGGGTGAGACCCAGTACTTC. Complete variable domain (other parts from reference TRBV29-1 and TRBJ2-5): SAVISQKPSRDICQRGTSLTIQCQVDSQVTMMFWYRQQPGQSLTLIATANQGSEATYESGFVIDKFPISRPNLTFSTLTVSNMSPEDSSIYLCSVELIRGETQYFGPGTRLLVL.

V gene TRBV11-2 combines with J gene TRBJ2-1; 8 nucleotides align to TRBD1. The ends lost 5 bases at V and 1 base at J; junction bases unmatched: 19. The CDR3 is made up of 20 amino acids. CDR1 is SGHAT and CDR2 is FQNNGV in the germline V gene. For the CDR3, the DNA is TGTGCCAGCAGCCCCGATGGCACAGGGGGTGTAGGTATATCCTACAATGAGCAGTTCTTC. Its protein product is CASSPDGTGGVGISYNEQFF. The full variable domain, rest sourced from reference TRBV11-2 and TRBJ2-1, is EAGVAQSPRYKIIEKRQSVAFWCNPISGHATLYWYQQILGQGPKLLIQFQNNGVVDDSQLPKDRFSAERLKGVDSTLKIQPAKLEDSAVYLCASSPDGTGGVGISYNEQFFGPGTRLTVL.

This clonotype has only a few counts. The J gene is TRBJ1-2, the V gene TRBV6-1; 10 bases match TRBD1. Germline values: CDR1 MNHNS, CDR2 SASEGT. This CDR3 contains 14 residues. V trimming: 6 bases; J trimming: 2 bases; junction bases outside the gene matches: 3. CDR3 region: CASRTGQGNYGYTF. CDR3 bases: TGTGCCAGCAGGACGGGACAGGGGAACTATGGCTACACCTTC.

This clonotype has at least ten counts. V is TRBV28 and J is TRBJ2-1; D is perhaps TRBD2 (6 bases). Germline CDR1 reads MDHEN; CDR2 reads SYDVKM. V gave up 5 bases and J gave up 9 bases, with 17 bases separating them. The CDR3 loop spans 14 amino acids. CDR3 region: CASSPTQTRIEQFF. The DNA for the CDR3 is TGTGCCAGCAGTCCGACGCAGACTAGGATTGAGCAGTTCTTC.

The V and J genes are TRBV21-1 and TRBJ2-1. TRBV21-1 is flagged as a pseudogene. The CDR3 spans 8 residues. This CDR3 reads CGLGEQFF. As DNA, the CDR3 is TGTGGGCTCGGTGAGCAGTTCTTC.

This clonotype was seen many times. The chain recombines TRBV20-1 with TRBJ2-7; 7 bases fit TRBD2. CDR1 is DFQATT, CDR2 SNEGSKA, per germline (reference sequence). Trimming at V came to 5 bases and at J to 5 bases, leaving 15 bases not matched to a gene. This CDR3 region has 15 residues. The CDR3 DNA reads as TGCAGTGCTCCGCCGGCGCGGGGGATTAACAACGAGCAGTACTTC. It is translated as CSAPPARGINNEQYF.

The CDR3 protein is CASSPREGEAFF. The CDR3 DNA sequence: TGTGCCAGCAGCCCACGAGAGGGCGAAGCTTTCTTT. The chain uses TRBV7-9 and TRBJ1-1; D remains ambiguous. The CDR3 loop spans 12 amino acids. Looked up from germline, CDR1 is SEHNR and CDR2 is FQNEAQ (reference sequence). Trimming shortened V by 5 bases and J by 8 bases, and 12 bases separated the two germline ends. The full variable domain, completed using reference TRBV7-9 and TRBJ1-1, is DTGVSQNPRHKITKRGQNVTFRCDPISEHNRLYWYRQTLGQGPEFLTYFQNEAQLEKSRLLSDRFSAERPKGSFSTLEIQRTEQGDSAMYLCASSPREGEAFFGQGTRLTVV.

This clonotype was seen only a few times. DNA of the CDR3: TGTGCCACACGGGGCTCGAACACCGGGGAGCTGTTTTTT. Translated: CATRGSNTGELFF. The chain combines TRBV24-1 with TRBJ2-2; D is possibly TRBD1 or TRBD2 (5 bases each). This CDR3 spans 13 amino acids. CDR1 is KGHDR, CDR2 SFDVKD, per germline. Trimming removed 10 bases at V and 0 bases at J, with 8 bases between.